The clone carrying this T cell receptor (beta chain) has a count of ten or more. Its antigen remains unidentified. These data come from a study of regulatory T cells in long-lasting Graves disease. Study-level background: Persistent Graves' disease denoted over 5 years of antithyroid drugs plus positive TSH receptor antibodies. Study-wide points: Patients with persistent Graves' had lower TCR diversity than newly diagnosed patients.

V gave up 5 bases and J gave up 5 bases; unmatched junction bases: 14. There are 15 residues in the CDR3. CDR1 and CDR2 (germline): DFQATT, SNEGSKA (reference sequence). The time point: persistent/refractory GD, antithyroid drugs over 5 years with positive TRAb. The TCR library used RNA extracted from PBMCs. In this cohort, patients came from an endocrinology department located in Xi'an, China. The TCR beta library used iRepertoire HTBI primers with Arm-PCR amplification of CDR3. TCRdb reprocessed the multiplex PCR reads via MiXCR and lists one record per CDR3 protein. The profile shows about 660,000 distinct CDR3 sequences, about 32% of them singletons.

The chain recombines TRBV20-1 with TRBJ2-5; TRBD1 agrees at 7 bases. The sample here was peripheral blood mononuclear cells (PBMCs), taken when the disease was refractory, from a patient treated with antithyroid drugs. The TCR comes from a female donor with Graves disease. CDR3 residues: CSAQSPGQQRETQYF. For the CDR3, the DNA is TGCAGTGCTCAAAGCCCGGGACAGCAAAGGGAGACCCAGTACTTC.